These T cell receptor beta chains were read from a single sample in a study of blood T cells in healthy people across ages. MiXCR, applied by TCRdb to the 5' RACE reads, yields one record per CDR3 protein. The sample lists 600,000 to 850,000 distinct CDR3 sequences, roughly two fifths occurring once. Material: blood. Receptors originate from a woman aged 55-75 years in good health. Each CDR3 is given with its conserved first and last residue. A D gene is named only where the DNA matches it firmly. Only part of the rows carry a size: once, few, many, or a class if the clone is expanded.

V gene	D gene	clone size	J gene	CDR3 DNA	CDR3 protein
TRBV6-2/TRBV6-3	TRBD2	few	TRBJ2-3	TGTGCCAGCAGTTTAATAGGGACTAGCGGTACGCAGTATTTT	CASSLIGTSGTQYF
TRBV7-8	.	.	TRBJ1-1	TGTGCCAGCAGCTTAAGGGCGGGGGTGGCGGTCGCTGAAGCTTTCTTT	CASSLRAGVAVAEAFF
TRBV5-1	.	.	TRBJ1-2	TGCGCCAGCAGCTTGGGAAATCCCGACAGCTATGGCTACACCTTC	CASSLGNPDSYGYTF
TRBV27	.	.	TRBJ2-3	TGTGCCAGCAGTTTATTAGCAGGGGAGGCACACGGTACGCAGTATTTT	CASSLLAGEAHGTQYF
TRBV20-1	.	.	TRBJ1-2	TGCAGTGCCACTGCAGGATCCTATGGCTACACCTTC	CSATAGSYGYTF
TRBV25-1	.	few	TRBJ2-7	TGTGCCAGCAGTGAATTCGGACAGAGCTCCTACGAGCAGTACTTC	CASSEFGQSSYEQYF
TRBV25-1	.	.	TRBJ1-6	TGTGCCAGCAGTGCCCGGGCCAGTGGGAGGTTATCACCCCTCCACTTT	CASSARASGRLSPLHF
TRBV7-2	.	.	TRBJ1-2	TGTGCCAGCAGCCCCCCGGACCACCGGGATGGCTACACCTTC	CASSPPDHRDGYTF
TRBV5-1	.	.	TRBJ2-3	TGCGCCAGCAGTCCTGCTGGACGGACGAGTACTAGCACAGATACGCAGTATTTT	CASSPAGRTSTSTDTQYF
TRBV29-1	.	.	TRBJ2-3	TGCAGCGTACAGGGAACAGATACGCAGTATTTT	CSVQGTDTQYF
TRBV11-2	.	few	TRBJ2-5	TGTGCCAGCAGTTCCGGACGGATCGTCCAAGAGACCCAGTACTTC	CASSSGRIVQETQYF
TRBV30	.	.	TRBJ2-1	TGTGCATGGAGTAGCGCGGAGCAGTTCTTC	CAWSSAEQFF
TRBV25-1	TRBD2	.	TRBJ2-7	TGTGCCAGCAGTGAGCTGGGAGGGAGCGGCTCCTACGAGCAGTACTTC	CASSELGGSGSYEQYF
TRBV18	TRBD2	.	TRBJ2-2	TGTGCCAGCTCACAGGGACTAGCGGGACTGACCGGGGAGCTGTTTTTT	CASSQGLAGLTGELFF
TRBV9	TRBD2	few	TRBJ2-1	TGTGCCAGCAGCGTAGTAAGCGGGGGGGCAGTCAATGAGCAGTTCTTC	CASSVVSGGAVNEQFF
TRBV20-1	.	.	TRBJ2-7	TGCAGTGCTAGAATGGGCCACTTCACCGAATACGAGCAGTACTTC	CSARMGHFTEYEQYF
TRBV5-4	.	.	TRBJ2-5	TGTGCCAGCAGTCCCGGACCCCCCCGGGAAGAGACCCAGTACTTC	CASSPGPPREETQYF
TRBV7-9	.	few	TRBJ2-3	TGTGCCAGCAGCTTATTCAGCGGGCTGACAGATACGCAGTATTTT	CASSLFSGLTDTQYF
TRBV6-6	.	.	TRBJ2-2	TGTGCCAGCAGACCCGAGACCGGGGAGCTGTTTTTT	CASRPETGELFF
TRBV7-9	TRBD2	.	TRBJ2-5	TGTGCCAACAGCACCAGACTAGCAGAGGAGACCCAGTACTTC	CANSTRLAEETQYF
TRBV5-5	.	.	TRBJ1-1	TGTGCCAGCAGCGTCAATATGAACACTGAAGCTTTCTTT	CASSVNMNTEAFF
TRBV4-2	TRBD2	.	TRBJ2-7	TGTGCCAGCAGCCAAGATGGAGCGGGGGCCAACTACGAGCAGTACTTC	CASSQDGAGANYEQYF
TRBV5-1	.	few	TRBJ2-1	TGCGCCAGCAGCTTGGACGCGGAGCAGTTCTTC	CASSLDAEQFF
TRBV20-1	TRBD2	.	TRBJ2-7	TGCAGTGCTAGAGATACCAGCGGGAGTCACTACGAGCAGTACTTC	CSARDTSGSHYEQYF
TRBV7-9	.	.	TRBJ2-2	TGTGCCAGCAGCTCGCAACAGTCGAACACCGGGGAGCTGTTTTTT	CASSSQQSNTGELFF
TRBV13	.	few	TRBJ2-3	TGTGCCGTCTCGGCTAGCGGCACAGATACGCAGTATTTT	CAVSASGTDTQYF
TRBV2	.	.	TRBJ2-3	TGTGCCAGCCGGAAGACATCTAGCACAGATACGCAGTATTTT	CASRKTSSTDTQYF
TRBV6-5	.	.	TRBJ2-1	TGTGCCAGCAGGGAACAGGGGGTACGGGAGGATGAGCAGTTCTTC	CASREQGVREDEQFF
TRBV10-3	TRBD1	few	TRBJ1-1	TGTGCCATCAGTGGGACAGGAGGAAACACTGAAGCTTTCTTT	CAISGTGGNTEAFF